One and the same sample provided the 23 T cell receptor beta chains below, sequenced in a study of blood T cell repertoires in COVID-19. Assay: immunoSEQ multiplex PCR; the TCRdb copy retains only in-frame clones and omits some. The sample yields some 170,000 clones, roughly four fifths seen once. Sequenced input: peripheral blood. These receptors were obtained from a woman aged 40 to 50 with COVID-19, enrolled during active disease.

The chain combines TRBV6-5 with TRBJ2-7; 9 bases map to TRBD1. This CDR3 is 13 amino acids long. J was trimmed by 7 bases and V by 6 bases; bases with no gene match: 7. In germline, CDR1 is MNHEY, CDR2 SVGAGI. As DNA, the CDR3 is TGTGCCAGCAGACAGGGGGCTACGCGGGAGCAGTACGTC. This translates into CASRQGATREQYV.

The chain links TRBV5-1 to TRBJ1-2, with D tentatively TRBD1 (5 bases). Between the trimmed V and J ends, which lost 2 bases and 3 bases, there was a span of 17 bases. The CDR3 sequence is 16 residues long. Germline-derived CDR1 and CDR2 are SGHRS and YFSETQ. CDR3 sequence reads: CASSLMVGGGYYGYTF. CDR3 in DNA: TGCGCCAGCAGCTTAATGGTTGGCGGGGGGTACTATGGCTACACCTTC.

The V call is TRBV27, the J call TRBJ1-1, with a tentative D call TRBD1 (5 bases). Trimming left V 7 bases short and J 0 bases short, with 9 bases between. The germline gives CDR1 MNHEY, CDR2 SMNVEV (reference sequence). This CDR3 is built from 13 residues. CDR3 nucleotides: TGTGCCAGCACCCGGGGGTTGAACACTGAAGCTTTCTTT. It codes for CASTRGLNTEAFF.

CDR3 protein: CASRGQGVTEAFF. The CDR3 region has the DNA TGTGCCAGCAGAGGACAGGGGGTGACTGAAGCTTTCTTT. The V and J genes are TRBV27 and TRBJ1-1, with 10 positions matching TRBD1. The CDR3 contains 13 residues. Germline CDR1 MNHEY, CDR2 SMNVEV (reference sequence). V was clipped by 6 bases and J by 5 bases; unmatched bases: 3.

V usage is TRBV28 and J usage is TRBJ1-1; 7 bases are a match to TRBD1. This CDR3 is built from 14 residues. Germline V lookup: CDR1 MDHEN, CDR2 SYDVKM. Trimming removed 6 bases from V and 4 bases from J; junction bases left unmatched: 8. The CDR3 region has the DNA TGTGCCAGCAGACCAGGACAGGCGGTCACTGAAGCTTTCTTT. This codes for CASRPGQAVTEAFF. Full variable domain (remainder filled in from reference TRBV28 and TRBJ1-1): DVKVTQSSRYLVKRTGEKVFLECVQDMDHENMFWYRQDPGLGLRLIYFSYDVKMKEKGDIPEGYSVSREKKERFSLILESASTNQTSMYLCASRPGQAVTEAFFGQGTRLTVV.

V is TRBV4-1 and J is TRBJ1-5; D uncertain. Germline values: CDR1 MGHRA, CDR2 YSYEKL. This CDR3 spans 13 amino acids. V lost 0 bases and J lost 11, with 11 bases in between. The CDR3: CASSQDAQSAQHF. Here the CDR3 DNA reads TGCGCCAGCAGCCAAGACGCGCAGAGCGCCCAGCATTTT.

The J gene is TRBJ2-2, the V gene TRBV11-3; 7 bases agree with TRBD2. The CDR3 is 15 amino acids. V shed 2 bases and J 5 bases; nucleotides not matched to a gene: 5. Germline V lookup: CDR1 SGHNT, CDR2 YENEEA. The DNA of the CDR3 is TGTGCCAGCAGCTTAAGCGGGATGCAAACCGGGGAGCTGTTTTTT. Amino acids: CASSLSGMQTGELFF.

The chain employs TRBV10-1 and TRBJ2-2, with 9 bases fitting TRBD2. CDR1 and CDR2 from the germline V gene are WNHNN and SYGVQD (reference sequence). V dropped 4 bases and J dropped 5; count of bases not matched to a gene: 5. This CDR3 is built from 15 residues. The CDR3 loop is CASSGTSEGTGELFF. The CDR3 bases are TGCGCCAGCAGTGGGACTAGCGAGGGGACCGGGGAGCTGTTTTTT.

In its sample, this clone was seen many times. V and J are TRBV27 and TRBJ1-1; perhaps TRBD1 as D (5 bases). The CDR3 length is 12 residues. CDR1 is MNHEY and CDR2 is SMNVEV in the germline V gene (reference sequence). The V gene lost 4 bases and the J gene lost 6 bases, with 9 bases spanning the gap. The CDR3 DNA reads as TGTGCCAGCAGTTCCGCAGGGTCTGAAGCTTTCTTT. Protein product: CASSSAGSEAFF.

CDR3 in DNA: TGTGCCAGCAGTTACTGGCCGGGGGGCCCCTACGAGCAGTACTTC. This gives the protein CASSYWPGGPYEQYF. The chain has TRBV6-5 and TRBJ2-7; D may be TRBD2 (7 bases). The CDR3 contains 15 residues. V lost 1 base, J lost 2 bases, and 12 bases lay in between. The germline V gene encodes CDR1 MNHEY and CDR2 SVGAGI.

The V gene is TRBV28, the J gene TRBJ1-2; possibly TRBD1 for D (6 bases). CDR1 and CDR2 from the germline V gene are MDHEN and SYDVKM. This CDR3 region has 16 residues. The V and J ends lost 1 base and 1 base respectively, with 13 bases between them. DNA of the CDR3: TGTGCCAGCAGTTTATTAGGGACATCAGTTAACTATGGCTACACCTTC. This encodes CASSLLGTSVNYGYTF.

V usage is TRBV3-1 (or the pseudogene TRBV3-2) and J usage is TRBJ1-3; 8 nucleotides match TRBD1. V lost 3 bases and J lost 0; bases outside the gene matches: 4. Looked up from germline, CDR1 is LGHDT and CDR2 is YNNKEL (reference sequence). The CDR3 length is 16 residues. CDR3: CASSQDRVYSGNTIYF. The CDR3 DNA reads as TGTGCCAGCAGCCAGGACAGGGTTTACTCTGGAAACACCATATATTTT.

The chain is built from TRBV19 and TRBJ1-6; the D gene is possibly TRBD1 (6 bases). The CDR3 is 14 amino acids. V was cut by 2 bases and J by 14 bases, with 16 bases left in between. The germline gives CDR1 LNHDA, CDR2 SQIVND (reference sequence). CDR3 sequence reads: CASSISDSLRALHF. The CDR3 region has the DNA TGTGCCAGTAGTATATCGGACAGTCTGCGGGCCCTCCACTTT. The full variable domain, rest sourced from reference TRBV19 and TRBJ1-6, is DGGITQSPKYLFRKEGQNVTLSCEQNLNHDAMYWYRQDPGQGLRLIYYSQIVNDFQKGDIAEGYSVSREKKESFPLTVTSAQKNPTAFYLCASSISDSLRALHFGNGTRLTVT.

In this sample, this clone turned up a few times. This rearrangement joins TRBV3-1 (or the pseudogene TRBV3-2) to TRBJ2-7; D is perhaps TRBD1 (6 bases). The CDR3 runs 15 residues. The V end lost 3 bases, the J end lost 2 bases, and 14 bases lay between the germline ends. Germline lookup yields CDR1 LGHDT and CDR2 YNNKEL (reference sequence). The CDR3 sequence: CASSHYDRKPYEQYF. In nucleotides, the CDR3 is TGTGCCAGCAGCCACTATGACAGGAAGCCCTACGAGCAGTACTTC.

The rearrangement links TRBV7-8 to TRBJ2-7; 12 bases fit TRBD1. The CDR3 is 15 amino acids. The germline gives CDR1 SGHVS, CDR2 FQNEAQ. V shed 6 bases and J 4 bases; nucleotides not matched to a gene: 7. Here the CDR3 reads CASSLRDRGRYEQYF. CDR3 nucleotide sequence: TGTGCCAGCAGTTTACGGGACAGGGGGCGATACGAGCAGTACTTC.

This clone is a singleton in its sample. The CDR3 region is CATSGASGSSSYEQYF. The DNA of the CDR3 is TGTGCCACCAGTGGGGCTAGCGGGAGTAGCTCCTACGAGCAGTACTTC. V is TRBV24-1 and J is TRBJ2-7; 10 bases align to TRBD2. The trim removed 5 bases at V and 0 bases at J, leaving 6 bases unmatched. Germline CDR1 reads KGHDR; CDR2 reads SFDVKD. The CDR3 runs 16 residues.

This clone showed up just once. The chain joins TRBV4-2 to TRBJ2-1; tentatively, D is TRBD2 (6 bases). CDR1 and CDR2 from the germline V gene are LGHNA and YNFKEQ. The CDR3 runs to 17 residues. V dropped 1 base and J dropped 1 base, with 14 bases sitting between them. The DNA of the CDR3 is TGTGCCAGCAGCCAAGGAACTAGCTCTATATCCTACAATGAGCAGTTCTTC. Residues: CASSQGTSSISYNEQFF.

The chain joins TRBV12-3 or TRBV12-4 to TRBJ2-7, with D maybe TRBD1 (6 bases). Trimming removed 6 bases from V and 7 bases from J, with 16 bases in between. The CDR3 extends over 13 amino acids. The CDR3 reads CASRQGFGLEQYF. CDR3 sequence (DNA): TGTGCCAGCAGGCAGGGGTTTGGTTTGGAGCAGTACTTC.

CDR3 sequence (DNA): TGTGCCAGCTCACCGCAGGGCTTTGAGACCCAGTACTTC. This gives the protein CASSPQGFETQYF. The chain combines TRBV18 with TRBJ2-5; possible D gene TRBD1, 5 bases. Trimming took 3 bases from V and 5 from J, leaving 10 bases between them. Germline V gives CDR1 KGHSH, CDR2 LQKENI. CDR3 length equals 13 residues.

The count of this clone is one. This rearrangement joins TRBV29-1 to TRBJ1-1, with D possibly being TRBD1 (5 bases). Germline assignment: CDR1 SQVTM and CDR2 ANQGSEA. The length of the CDR3 is 12 residues. The ends were cut back, 6 bases at V and 1 base at J, with 9 bases in the middle. This CDR3 reads CSVRATNTEAFF. CDR3 DNA: TGCAGCGTCAGGGCCACGAACACTGAAGCTTTCTTT. Drawing the rest from reference TRBV29-1 and TRBJ1-1, the complete variable domain is SAVISQKPSRDICQRGTSLTIQCQVDSQVTMMFWYRQQPGQSLTLIATANQGSEATYESGFVIDKFPISRPNLTFSTLTVSNMSPEDSSIYLCSVRATNTEAFFGQGTRLTVV.

The chain uses TRBV9 and TRBJ2-2; D perhaps matches TRBD2 (6 bases). This CDR3 has 16 residues. Between the trimmed V and J ends, which lost 4 bases and 5 bases, there was a span of 18 bases. Germline V gene sequence: CDR1 SGDLS, CDR2 YYNGEE. Here the CDR3 DNA reads TGTGCCAGCAGCCCCCATCGGGGAGGCATGACCGGGGAGCTGTTTTTT. Amino acid sequence: CASSPHRGGMTGELFF.

V is TRBV30 and J is TRBJ1-2, with 8 nucleotides matching TRBD1. The ends lost 5 bases at V and 8 bases at J; junction bases unmatched: 10. Germline CDR1 is GTSNPN and CDR2 is SVGIG (reference sequence). The CDR3 has 13 amino acids. The CDR3: CAWDRQGAKGYTF. The CDR3 DNA reads TGTGCCTGGGACCGGCAGGGGGCGAAAGGCTACACCTTC.

The chain joins TRBV27 to TRBJ1-1, with D tentatively TRBD1 (5 bases). Trimming took off 5 bases at V and 7 bases at J, with 17 bases between the two ends. In germline, CDR1 is MNHEY, CDR2 SMNVEV (reference sequence). The CDR3 is 14 amino acids. Written as DNA, the CDR3 is TGTGCCAGCAGTCAAATGTGGGGACTAGGTGAAGCTTTCTTT. It yields the protein CASSQMWGLGEAFF.